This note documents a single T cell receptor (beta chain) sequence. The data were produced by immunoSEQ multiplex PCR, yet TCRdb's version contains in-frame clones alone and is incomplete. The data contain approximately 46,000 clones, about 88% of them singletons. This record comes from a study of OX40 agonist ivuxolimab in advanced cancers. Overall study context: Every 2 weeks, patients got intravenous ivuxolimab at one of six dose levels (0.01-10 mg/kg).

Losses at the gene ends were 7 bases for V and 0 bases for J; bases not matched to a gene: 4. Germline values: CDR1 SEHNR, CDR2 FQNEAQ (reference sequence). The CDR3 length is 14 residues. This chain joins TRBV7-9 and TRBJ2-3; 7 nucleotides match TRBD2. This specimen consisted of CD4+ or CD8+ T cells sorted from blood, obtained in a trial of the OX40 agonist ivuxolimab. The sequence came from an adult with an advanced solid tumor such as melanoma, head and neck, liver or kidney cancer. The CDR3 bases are TGTGCCAGCAACGGGGGGTCTAGCACAGATACGCAGTATTTT. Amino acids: CASNGGSSTDTQYF.